These 30 T cell receptor beta chains originate from one sample sequenced in a study of cytomegalovirus exposure and HLA in healthy donors. The table came from immunoSEQ multiplex PCR; TCRdb's copy has only in-frame clones and leaves some out. This table holds 55,000 to 75,000 clones, approximately 93% found once. The sequencing input was PBMCs. The receptors were sampled from a man aged 18 to 30 in good health and CMV-seropositive.

This clone was recorded only once. The rearrangement uses TRBV6-4 and TRBJ2-1; TRBD1 matches 9 bases. Losses at the gene ends were 4 bases for V and 7 bases for J; bases not matched to a gene: 5. CDR3 length: 14 residues. Germline assignment: CDR1 MRHNA and CDR2 SNTAGT. CDR3 coding DNA: TGTGCCAGCAGTGGGACAGGGGAATCTAATGAGCAGTTCTTC. Its translation: CASSGTGESNEQFF.

The chain links TRBV6-1 to TRBJ2-5; a possible D gene is TRBD2 (6 bases). Germline V CDR1 and CDR2: MNHNS, SASEGT. The CDR3 consists of 16 residues. V was clipped by 4 bases and J by 2 bases, with 17 bases between them. CDR3 nucleotides: TGTGCCAGCAGTGCGACTAGAAGGACGACTCAAGAGACCCAGTACTTC. Its translation: CASSATRRTTQETQYF.

The chain combines TRBV6-1 with TRBJ2-5; the match to TRBD2 covers 13 bases. CDR3 length equals 14 residues. The V gene end was trimmed by 11 bases and the J gene end by 3 bases; junction bases not matched to a gene: 6. Germline-derived CDR1 and CDR2 are MNHNS and SASEGT. This CDR3 reads CAGQTSGGKETQYF. The CDR3 nucleotides are TGTGCCGGCCAGACTAGCGGGGGGAAAGAGACCCAGTACTTC.

This chain joins TRBV6-4 and TRBJ1-6; D perhaps matches TRBD1 (5 bases). The V end was cut by 2 bases, the J end by 7 bases, with 9 bases between. This CDR3 comprises 14 residues. Germline CDR1 is MRHNA and CDR2 is SNTAGT. CDR3 DNA sequence: TGTGCCAGCAGTGACGGGGGGGGGAATTCACCCCTCCACTTT. Its translation is CASSDGGGNSPLHF.

The chain is built from TRBV2 and TRBJ2-7; a weak D match, TRBD1 (5 bases). The germline CDR1 and CDR2 sequences are SNHLY and FYNNEI. The CDR3 spans 13 residues. Trimming cost V 5 bases and J 7 bases, with 15 bases left between them. DNA of the CDR3: TGTGCCAGCAGTTTAACAGGATCGTGGGAGCAGTACTTC. Its protein product is CASSLTGSWEQYF.

This chain connects TRBV29-1 to TRBJ2-5; 7 bases map to TRBD1. Looked up from germline, CDR1 is SQVTM and CDR2 is ANQGSEA. The CDR3 contains 15 residues. The trim removed 6 bases at V and 3 bases at J, leaving 13 bases unmatched. Here the CDR3 DNA reads TGCAGCGTCCAATTGAGGGGGCCTCACAAAGAGACCCAGTACTTC. Protein sequence: CSVQLRGPHKETQYF.

The rearrangement uses TRBV13 and TRBJ2-5; D not resolved. Per germline, CDR1 PRHDT and CDR2 FYEKMQ (reference sequence). The CDR3 covers 15 residues. V lost 3 bases, J lost 1 base, and 12 bases lay in between. In DNA form, the CDR3 reads TGTGCCAGCAGCTTGGCCAGTTCGCCCCAAGAGACCCAGTACTTC. Its protein is CASSLASSPQETQYF.

The genes are TRBV7-8 and TRBJ2-1, with 8 bases matching TRBD2. The CDR3 runs 17 residues. V lost 4 bases to trimming and J lost 8 bases; unmatched junction nucleotides: 16. The germline V gene has CDR1 SGHVS and CDR2 FQNEAQ. In nucleotides, the CDR3 is TGTGCCAGCAGCTCCCGCCGAGAAGCGGGAGTCCGTGATGAGCAGTTCTTC. It is translated as CASSSRREAGVRDEQFF.

The CDR3: CASRPRAYNEQFF. In DNA, the CDR3 is TGTGCCAGTAGGCCCCGGGCCTACAATGAGCAGTTCTTC. The chain is built from TRBV19 and TRBJ2-1; no clear D. Trimming took off 6 bases at V and 2 bases at J, with 8 bases between the two ends. This CDR3 region has 13 residues. Germline CDR1 and CDR2: LNHDA and SQIVND (reference sequence).

The chain has TRBV11-2 and TRBJ2-7; no definite D call. Germline CDR1 is SGHAT and CDR2 is FQNNGV. V was pared by 3 bases and J by 2 bases, with 14 bases between. This CDR3 has 15 amino acids. CDR3 DNA: TGTGCCAGCAGCTTTCCGGGTCAACGGGCCTACGAGCAGTACTTC. It is translated as CASSFPGQRAYEQYF.

The chain joins TRBV4-2 to TRBJ2-7; tentatively, D is TRBD1 (6 bases). The CDR3 extends over 15 amino acids. V lost 0 bases, J lost 3 bases, and 12 bases lay in between. The germline V gene encodes CDR1 LGHNA and CDR2 YNFKEQ. CDR3 residues: CASSQELRGGYEQYF. CDR3 sequence (DNA): TGTGCCAGCAGCCAAGAACTGAGAGGGGGCTACGAGCAGTACTTC.

CDR3 DNA: TGTGCCAGTAGCCGGGACAGGGGAACCTACGAGCAGTACTTC. It yields the protein CASSRDRGTYEQYF. The chain has TRBV19 and TRBJ2-7; 10 bases are a match to TRBD1. Germline V gene sequence: CDR1 LNHDA, CDR2 SQIVND (reference sequence). This CDR3 is built from 14 residues. V lost 6 bases, J lost 2 bases, and 4 bases stayed unmatched.

This chain joins TRBV4-1 and TRBJ1-2, with TRBD1 as a possible D gene (6 bases). Per the germline V gene, CDR1 is MGHRA and CDR2 is YSYEKL. Trimming left V 5 bases short and J 5 bases short, with 18 bases between. The CDR3 extends over 15 amino acids. The CDR3 DNA is TGCGCCAGCAGCAACCCCACAGGGAGGGGGTATGGCTACACCTTC. It specifies CASSNPTGRGYGYTF.

J is TRBJ2-2 and V is TRBV9; D gene unclear. The germline V and J ends were trimmed by 0 bases and 6 bases, with 3 bases remaining between them. Germline CDR1 and CDR2: SGDLS and YYNGEE. The CDR3 has 12 amino acids. The CDR3 sequence: CASSVVAGELFF. Here the CDR3 DNA reads TGTGCCAGCAGCGTAGTCGCCGGGGAGCTGTTTTTT.

This clone was found once. CDR3 region: CASSSDTANTEAFF. CDR3 nucleotides: TGCGCCAGCAGTTCAGACACCGCCAACACTGAAGCTTTCTTT. This chain joins TRBV5-1 and TRBJ1-1, with no clear D. V was clipped by 5 bases and J by 2 bases, with 13 bases between them. Germline CDR1 and CDR2: SGHRS and YFSETQ. The CDR3 sequence is 14 residues long.

This chain connects TRBV4-1 to TRBJ2-7, with D possibly being TRBD1 (6 bases). Per the germline V gene, CDR1 is MGHRA and CDR2 is YSYEKL. V was cut by 1 base and J by 3 bases, with 10 bases left in between. This CDR3 contains 14 residues. The CDR3 DNA follows: TGCGCCAGCAGCCAAGGGACAGAAGACTACGAGCAGTACTTC. Amino acids: CASSQGTEDYEQYF.

The CDR3 spells CASSSPRDKYYEQYF. DNA for the CDR3: TGTGCCAGCAGTTCCCCCCGGGACAAATACTACGAGCAGTACTTC. The V and J genes are TRBV6-5 and TRBJ2-7; maybe TRBD1 (6 bases). CDR3 length: 15 residues. V gave up 4 bases and J gave up 3 bases, with 16 bases separating them. The V gene's germline CDR1 is MNHEY and CDR2 SVGAGI.

This sequence joins TRBV9 and TRBJ2-2; 7 bases line up with TRBD1. Germline V gene sequence: CDR1 SGDLS, CDR2 YYNGEE. Trimming removed 3 bases from V and 7 bases from J; junction bases left unmatched: 0. The length of the CDR3 is 12 residues. This CDR3 is CASSDRGGELFF. The CDR3 DNA is TGTGCCAGCAGCGACAGGGGCGGGGAGCTGTTTTTT.

J is TRBJ1-2 and V is TRBV5-6; D is ambiguous. The germline V gene has CDR1 SGHDT and CDR2 YYEEEE. This CDR3 is built from 13 residues. The ends were cut back, 4 bases at V and 4 bases at J, with 11 bases in the middle. The CDR3 sequence is CASSPAGFYGYTF. For the CDR3, the DNA is TGTGCCAGCAGCCCGGCGGGGTTCTATGGCTACACCTTC.

This clone was seen only once. CDR3 region: CASSQERTNEKLFF. CDR3 bases: TGCGCCAGCAGCCAAGAGCGAACTAATGAAAAACTGTTTTTT. The rearrangement joins TRBV4-1 to TRBJ1-4; D call uncertain. The CDR3 length is 14 residues. Trimming left V 0 bases short and J 1 base short, with 3 bases between. CDR1 is MGHRA and CDR2 is YSYEKL in the germline V gene.

This chain joins TRBV15 and TRBJ2-7; TRBD2 matches at 10 bases. The germline V gene encodes CDR1 LNHNV and CDR2 YYDKDF (reference sequence). V lost 0 bases and J lost 3; bases outside the gene matches: 2. The CDR3 has 15 residues. The CDR3 is CATSREASGGYEQYF. DNA of the CDR3: TGTGCCACCAGCAGAGAAGCTAGCGGGGGCTACGAGCAGTACTTC.

In DNA form, the CDR3 reads TGTGCCAGCAGAAGGCGGTTCGGACAGCCCCAGCATTTT. Translation: CASRRRFGQPQHF. This chain uses TRBV6-5 with TRBJ1-5; D is ambiguous. This CDR3 is 13 amino acids long. Per the germline V gene, CDR1 is MNHEY and CDR2 is SVGAGI. Trimming removed 6 bases from V and 7 bases from J, with 13 bases in between.

This chain joins TRBV10-2 and TRBJ2-7; 9 bases fit TRBD1. J was trimmed by 6 bases and V by 6 bases; bases with no gene match: 6. Germline V gene data show CDR1 as WSHSY and CDR2 as SAAADI. The CDR3 consists of 13 residues. CDR3: CASSLGTGREQYF. For the CDR3, the DNA is TGCGCCAGCAGCCTAGGGACAGGGCGCGAGCAGTACTTC.

The chain employs TRBV5-6 and TRBJ1-4, with D possibly being TRBD1 (6 bases). Germline loops: CDR1 SGHDT, CDR2 YYEEEE. The V and J ends lost 5 bases and 7 bases respectively, with 18 bases between them. The CDR3 is made up of 15 amino acids. CDR3 nucleotides: TGTGCCAGCAGTTCTGCGACAGGATCGGGTGAAAAACTGTTTTTT. Residues: CASSSATGSGEKLFF.

The rearrangement uses TRBV7-8 and TRBJ2-1; no definite D call. The CDR3 is 15 amino acids. The germline V and J ends were trimmed by 5 bases and 2 bases, with 13 bases remaining between them. Germline V gives CDR1 SGHVS, CDR2 FQNEAQ. CDR3 loop: CASSPRKQAYNEQFF. The CDR3 DNA follows: TGTGCCAGCAGCCCCCGGAAGCAGGCCTACAATGAGCAGTTCTTC.

The chain carries TRBV4-2 and TRBJ1-1; tentatively, D is TRBD1 (6 bases). Trimming stripped 3 bases from V and 3 bases from J, with 14 bases between. CDR1 is LGHNA, CDR2 YNFKEQ, per germline. CDR3 length: 15 amino acids. The CDR3 reads CASSHTGLMDTEAFF. CDR3 DNA sequence: TGTGCCAGCAGCCATACAGGGTTAATGGACACTGAAGCTTTCTTT.

This chain joins TRBV5-1 and TRBJ2-7; the match to TRBD2 covers 11 bases. The junction had 1 base not matched to a gene; V was cut back by 5 bases and J by 6 bases. The germline CDR1 and CDR2 sequences are SGHRS and YFSETQ. The CDR3 sequence is 12 residues long. The CDR3 nucleotides are TGCGCCAGCAGTGGGACTAGCGGCGAGCAGTACTTC. It codes for CASSGTSGEQYF.

This rearrangement joins TRBV7-3 to TRBJ2-3, with a weak D call TRBD1 (5 bases). This CDR3 region has 13 residues. V was trimmed by 3 bases and J by 4 bases, leaving 8 bases between them. The germline CDR1 and CDR2 sequences are SGHTA and FQGTGA. The CDR3 sequence is CASSFDRSDTQYF. The CDR3 bases are TGTGCCAGCAGCTTTGACAGATCAGATACGCAGTATTTT.

The chain couples TRBV5-1 to TRBJ1-6; D is possibly TRBD1 (6 bases). Germline loops: CDR1 SGHRS, CDR2 YFSETQ. Trimming left V 7 bases short and J 7 bases short, with 12 bases between. This CDR3 has 13 amino acids. The chain's CDR3 is CASYYGQNSPLHF. CDR3 in DNA: TGCGCCAGCTATTACGGACAGAATTCACCCCTCCACTTT. The full variable domain, rest sourced from reference TRBV5-1 and TRBJ1-6, is KAGVTQTPRYLIKTRGQQVTLSCSPISGHRSVSWYQQTPGQGLQFLFEYFSETQRNKGNFPGRFSGRQFSNSRSEMNVSTLELGDSALYLCASYYGQNSPLHFGNGTRLTVT.

V gene TRBV2 combines with J gene TRBJ2-7, with TRBD2 matching 7 bases. CDR1 and CDR2 from the germline V gene are SNHLY and FYNNEI. J gave up 1 base and V 7 bases, and 7 bases lay outside the gene matches. This CDR3 has 14 amino acids. The CDR3 reads CASKAAGDSYEQYF. In DNA, the CDR3 is TGTGCCAGCAAGGCGGCGGGGGATTCCTACGAGCAGTACTTC.